These 9 T cell receptor beta chains were all obtained from the same sample, sequenced in a study of OX40 agonist ivuxolimab in advanced cancers. Method: immunoSEQ multiplex PCR; TCRdb's copy keeps in-frame clones and lacks some. This sample carries about 12,000 clones, approximately 78% of them seen once, and the ten largest clones take 11% to 15%. This specimen was CD4+ or CD8+ T cells sorted from blood, taken in a trial of the OX40 agonist ivuxolimab. The receptors originated from an adult with an advanced solid tumor such as melanoma, head and neck, liver or kidney cancer.

The CDR3 DNA reads TGTGCCAGGGAGGGGCGACTCGCCCAGTACTTC. This codes for CAREGRLAQYF. The chain recombines TRBV27 with TRBJ2-5, with D possibly matching TRBD2 (6 bases). Germline CDR1 and CDR2: MNHEY and SMNVEV (reference sequence). V lost 9 bases and J lost 9, with 14 bases in between. The CDR3 has 11 residues.

The chain recombines TRBV6-5 with TRBJ2-1; 9 bases map to TRBD1. With V trimmed by 2 bases and J by 9 bases, 5 bases remained unmatched. This CDR3 is 14 amino acids long. Germline V gives CDR1 MNHEY, CDR2 SVGAGI. CDR3 sequence: CASSYRQGQGEQFF. The CDR3 DNA reads TGTGCCAGCAGTTACCGACAGGGACAGGGTGAGCAGTTCTTC.

This clone appeared a few times. The V and J genes are TRBV15 and TRBJ2-1; D is uncertain. The CDR3 runs 14 residues. Germline CDR1 and CDR2: LNHNV and YYDKDF (reference sequence). V gave up 1 base and J gave up 8 bases, with 12 bases separating them. The CDR3: CATSRGGWSDEQFF. The CDR3 nucleotides read TGTGCCACCAGCAGAGGTGGGTGGTCCGATGAGCAGTTCTTC.

The CDR3 loop is CASSIGGTEQFF. CDR3 bases: TGTGCCAGTAGTATAGGAGGAACTGAGCAGTTCTTC. The chain couples TRBV19 to TRBJ2-1, with D uncertain. Trimming cost V 1 base and J 9 bases, with 7 bases left between them. The CDR3 extends over 12 amino acids. CDR1 and CDR2 (germline): LNHDA, SQIVND (reference sequence).

This clone was seen a few times. The chain has TRBV9 and TRBJ1-6; 7 bases are shared with TRBD1. This CDR3 is 14 amino acids long. V was pared by 3 bases and J by 9 bases, with 6 bases of the junction left unmatched. CDR1 and CDR2 (germline): SGDLS, YYNGEE. CDR3 nucleotides: TGTGCCAGCAGCGACCTGACAGGGTTTTCACCCCTCCACTTT. Translating gives CASSDLTGFSPLHF.

The rearrangement joins TRBV7-6 to TRBJ2-3; 9 nucleotides match TRBD2. The CDR3 consists of 16 residues. Germline CDR1 SGHVS, CDR2 FNYEAQ. J gave up 2 bases and V 2 bases, and 5 bases lay outside the gene matches. This chain's CDR3 is CASSLTTSGITDTQYF. CDR3 sequence (DNA): TGTGCCAGCAGCTTAACGACTAGCGGAATCACAGATACGCAGTATTTT.

This clone is medium-sized by share. The genes are TRBV7-3 and TRBJ2-7, with a possible D match to TRBD2 (6 bases). CDR1 is SGHTA, CDR2 FQGTGA, per germline. The length of the CDR3 is 13 residues. The V end was cut by 1 base, the J end by 4 bases, with 8 bases between. The CDR3 nucleotides are TGTGCCAGCAGCTTAAGCGGGGAGTACGAGCAGTACTTC. It encodes CASSLSGEYEQYF.

This clone is termed medium-sized. The chain carries TRBV2 and TRBJ2-3; 10 bases are a match to TRBD2. Germline CDR1 and CDR2: SNHLY and FYNNEI. The CDR3 covers 14 residues. Trimming cost V 6 bases and J 3 bases; bases outside gene matches: 3. CDR3 DNA: TGTGCCAGCAGAAGGACTAGCGGAACAGATACGCAGTATTTT. Translation gives CASRRTSGTDTQYF.

J is TRBJ2-1 and V is TRBV9; D call uncertain. Between the trimmed V and J ends, which lost 0 bases and 0 bases, there was a span of 7 bases. The germline CDR1 and CDR2 sequences are SGDLS and YYNGEE. There are 15 residues in the CDR3. Here the CDR3 DNA reads TGTGCCAGCAGCGTAGCGGCGGCCTCCTACAATGAGCAGTTCTTC. Translated: CASSVAAASYNEQFF.